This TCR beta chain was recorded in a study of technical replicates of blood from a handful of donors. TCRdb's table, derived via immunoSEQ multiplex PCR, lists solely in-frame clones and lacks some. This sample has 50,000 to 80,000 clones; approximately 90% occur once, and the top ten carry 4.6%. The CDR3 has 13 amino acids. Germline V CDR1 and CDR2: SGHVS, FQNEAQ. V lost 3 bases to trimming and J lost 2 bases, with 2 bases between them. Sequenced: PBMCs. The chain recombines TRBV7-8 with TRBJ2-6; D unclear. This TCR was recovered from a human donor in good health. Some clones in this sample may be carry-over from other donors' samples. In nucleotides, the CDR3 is TGTGCCAGCAGCTTTACTGGGGCCAACGTCCTGACTTTC. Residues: CASSFTGANVLTF. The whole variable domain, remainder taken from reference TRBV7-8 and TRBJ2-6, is GAGVSQSPRYKVAKRGQDVALRCDPISGHVSLFWYQQALGQGPEFLTYFQNEAQLDKSGLPSDRFFAERPEGSVSTLKIQRTQQEDSAVYLCASSFTGANVLTFGAGSRLTVL.